This passage covers 27 T cell receptor beta chains from one sample sequenced in a study of brain metastases from non-small cell lung cancer. The protocol was immunoSEQ multiplex PCR, while the TCRdb copy is restricted to in-frame clones and leaves out a portion. The sample has roughly 2,000 clones, about 85% seen once; the top ten hold 11%. The sequencing sample was made of tumor-adjacent normal tissue. All receptors come from a donor at least 40 years old with non-small cell lung cancer.

The chain is built from TRBV5-1 and TRBJ2-1; TRBD2 agrees at 10 bases. Trimming at V came to 2 bases and at J to 7 bases, leaving 9 bases not matched to a gene. The CDR3 contains 16 residues. Per germline, CDR1 SGHRS and CDR2 YFSETQ. The CDR3 loop reads CASSFTSGKMGNEQFF. The CDR3 DNA is TGCGCCAGCAGCTTTACTAGCGGGAAAATGGGGAATGAGCAGTTCTTC.

Comments on this clone: The sample carries other DNA sequences with the same CDR3. V and J are TRBV24-1 and TRBJ2-1; 9 bases match TRBD1. Germline V gives CDR1 KGHDR, CDR2 SFDVKD. Trimming removed 5 bases from V and 7 bases from J; junction bases left unmatched: 5. This CDR3 region has 14 residues. The chain's CDR3 is CATSGRQGVNEQFF. For the CDR3, the DNA is TGTGCCACCAGTGGCCGACAGGGGGTTAATGAGCAGTTCTTC.

Concerning this clone: A read error is likely, as this CDR3 ends without the conserved phenylalanine or tryptophan. The limits of the CDR3 on the DNA are not certain, so only TCRdb's listed CDR3 is given. V gene TRBV3-1 (or the pseudogene TRBV3-2) combines with J gene TRBJ2-2; the D call TRBD2 from the table was never checked on the DNA. The CDR3 extends over 9 residues, inclusive of both ends. Germline CDR1 and CDR2: LGHDT and YNNKEL (reference sequence). The CDR3: CASSPRDAL.

The rearrangement uses TRBV15 and TRBJ2-3; D uncertain. Germline lookup yields CDR1 LNHNV and CDR2 YYDKDF (reference sequence). Deletions cut 3 bases from V and 8 bases from J, with 6 bases between. The CDR3 has 11 amino acids. As DNA, the CDR3 is TGTGCCACCAGCAGTGGAATTACGCAGTATTTT. It is translated as CATSSGITQYF.

The chain links TRBV6-5 to TRBJ2-7; 9 bases are a match to TRBD1. Per the germline V gene, CDR1 is MNHEY and CDR2 is SVGAGI. V lost 2 bases to trimming and J lost 3 bases; unmatched junction nucleotides: 8. This CDR3 contains 16 residues. The CDR3 bases are TGTGCCAGCAGTTACAATTCAAAGACAGGGGGCTACGAGCAGTACTTC. Translated, it gives CASSYNSKTGGYEQYF.

This chain uses TRBV27 with TRBJ1-1; the match to TRBD1 covers 9 bases. The V gene end was trimmed by 5 bases and the J gene end by 5 bases; junction bases not matched to a gene: 3. The CDR3 is 13 residues long. CDR1 is MNHEY, CDR2 SMNVEV, per germline (reference sequence). In DNA form, the CDR3 reads TGTGCCAGCAGTCTACAGGGGGCAACTGAAGCTTTCTTT. Translated: CASSLQGATEAFF.

The CDR3: CASSLEGWQNQPQHF. In DNA form, the CDR3 reads TGTGCCAGCAGCTTAGAAGGGTGGCAGAATCAGCCCCAGCATTTT. This chain uses TRBV7-2 with TRBJ1-5; D not certain. The V end lost 1 base, the J end lost 4 bases, and 11 bases lay between the germline ends. The CDR3 length is 15 residues. Germline-derived CDR1 and CDR2 are SGHTA and FQGNSA.

The chain combines TRBV14 with TRBJ1-6, with no clear D. Trimming cost V 0 bases and J 9 bases, with 9 bases left between them. Germline CDR1 SGHDN, CDR2 FVKESK. The CDR3 contains 14 residues. The CDR3 sequence is CASSQDNGFSPLHF. CDR3 in DNA: TGTGCCAGCAGCCAAGATAACGGCTTTTCACCCCTCCACTTT.

About this clone itself: Mismatch with germline at one junction end may stem from a read error. This chain uses TRBV27 with TRBJ1-2; 8 bases map to TRBD1. From germline, CDR1 is MNHEY and CDR2 SMNVEV (reference sequence). This CDR3 spans 14 amino acids. The CDR3 DNA is TGTGCCAGCAGTTTGCAGGGGGCTAACTATGGCTACATCTTC. This translates into CASSLQGANYGYIF.

The chain combines TRBV9 with TRBJ2-4; 9 bases fit TRBD1. V trimming: 0 bases; J trimming: 7 bases; junction bases outside the gene matches: 2. Germline assignment: CDR1 SGDLS and CDR2 YYNGEE. CDR3 length: 14 residues. The CDR3 here is CASSVATGGNIQYF. CDR3 sequence (DNA): TGTGCCAGCAGCGTAGCGACAGGGGGGAACATTCAGTACTTC. The full variable domain, rest sourced from reference TRBV9 and TRBJ2-4, is DSGVTQTPKHLITATGQRVTLRCSPRSGDLSVYWYQQSLDQGLQFLIQYYNGEERAKGNILERFSAQQFPDLHSELNLSSLELGDSALYFCASSVATGGNIQYFGAGTRLSVL.

This clone was picked up one time. The CDR3 coding sequence is TGTGCCAGCAGTTACGCGGGGACGAACACCGGGGAGCTGTTTTTT. Translating it yields CASSYAGTNTGELFF. The genes are TRBV6-6 and TRBJ2-2, with a weak D call TRBD2 (6 bases). The CDR3 sequence is 15 residues long. Trimming removed 2 bases from V and 0 bases from J, with 7 bases in between. Per germline, CDR1 MNHNY and CDR2 SVGAGI (reference sequence).

V usage is TRBV29-1 and J usage is TRBJ1-2; 10 bases map to TRBD1. This CDR3 is 13 amino acids long. V lost 1 base, J lost 6 bases, and 2 bases stayed unmatched. Germline V CDR1 and CDR2: SQVTM, ANQGSEA. CDR3 nucleotide sequence: TGCAGCGTTGAAGCGACAGGGGGCGATGGCTACACCTTC. Translating gives CSVEATGGDGYTF.

The chain uses TRBV27 and TRBJ2-2; D gene ambiguous. Trimming took off 5 bases at V and 8 bases at J, with 12 bases between the two ends. Germline CDR1 and CDR2: MNHEY and SMNVEV (reference sequence). CDR3 length: 13 amino acids. The CDR3 DNA follows: TGTGCCAGCAGTCCCACCTCGGAAGGGGAGCTGTTTTTT. The encoded protein is CASSPTSEGELFF.

CDR3 sequence: CASSFWGLGEKLFF. As DNA, the CDR3 is TGTGCCAGCAGCTTTTGGGGGTTAGGCGAAAAACTGTTTTTT. J is TRBJ1-4 and V is TRBV5-6, with D tentatively TRBD1 (5 bases). Germline-derived CDR1 and CDR2 are SGHDT and YYEEEE. V dropped 2 bases and J dropped 8 bases, with 13 bases sitting between them. The CDR3 consists of 14 residues.

This chain connects TRBV7-2 to TRBJ1-1, with no clear D. Germline values: CDR1 SGHTA, CDR2 FQGNSA. The V and J ends lost 1 base and 0 bases respectively, with 9 bases between them. CDR3 length: 15 residues. CDR3 sequence (DNA): TGTGCCAGCAGCTTAGGTCTCAGGATGAACACTGAAGCTTTCTTT. Residues: CASSLGLRMNTEAFF.

J is TRBJ2-5 and V is TRBV5-4, with TRBD1 as a possible D gene (6 bases). This CDR3 spans 14 amino acids. The V gene's germline CDR1 is SGHNT and CDR2 YYREEE (reference sequence). Trimming removed 4 bases from V and 2 bases from J, with 12 bases in between. DNA of the CDR3: TGTGCCAGCAGCGCCCGGGACACTCAAGAGACCCAGTACTTC. It is translated as CASSARDTQETQYF.

In this sample, this clone turned up once. The chain joins TRBV21-1 to TRBJ1-1; no check of the table's D call, TRBD1, against the DNA was made. TRBV21-1 is listed as a pseudogene. The CDR3 loop spans 13 amino acids. The CDR3, as DNA: TGTGCCAGCAGCAAAGTAAAACAGATTGAAGCTTTCTTT. It translates to CASSKVKQIEAFF.

The rearrangement joins TRBV4-1 to TRBJ1-1; D unresolved. The germline V and J ends were trimmed by 6 bases and 11 bases, with 13 bases remaining between them. CDR1 MGHRA and CDR2 YSYEKL come from the germline V gene. CDR3 length equals 11 residues. CDR3 sequence reads: CASSLSGIAFF. Written as DNA, the CDR3 is TGCGCCAGCAGTCTCAGCGGTATTGCTTTCTTT.

The chain links TRBV6-1 to TRBJ2-7; the D is unclear. V was cut by 1 base and J by 3 bases, with 7 bases left in between. This CDR3 is built from 13 residues. Germline V gene lookup returns CDR1 MNHNS and CDR2 SASEGT. The CDR3 DNA reads TGTGCCAGCAGTGAAGGGCGGCTCTACGAGCAGTACTTC. This translates into CASSEGRLYEQYF.

This chain uses TRBV18 with TRBJ1-1, with D uncertain. This CDR3 is built from 14 residues. V was trimmed by 3 bases and J by 0 bases, leaving 8 bases between them. CDR1 and CDR2 from the germline V gene are KGHSH and LQKENI. The CDR3 region is CASSPQHLNTEAFF. DNA for the CDR3: TGTGCCAGCTCACCGCAACACCTGAACACTGAAGCTTTCTTT.

In DNA form, the CDR3 reads TGTGCCAGCAGTGACCAGGGGAACTATGGCTACACCTTC. Protein product: CASSDQGNYGYTF. This chain joins TRBV2 and TRBJ1-2; D might be TRBD1 (6 bases). The germline V and J ends were trimmed by 3 bases and 2 bases, with 7 bases remaining between them. This CDR3 contains 13 residues. The germline gives CDR1 SNHLY, CDR2 FYNNEI.

This clone was observed a few times. V and J are TRBV27 and TRBJ1-5, with D maybe TRBD1 (5 bases). The ends were cut back, 3 bases at V and 5 bases at J, with 8 bases in the middle. This CDR3 contains 13 residues. Germline CDR1 is MNHEY and CDR2 is SMNVEV (reference sequence). The CDR3 region has the DNA TGTGCCAGCAGTTTCAGGGAAGATCAGCCCCAGCATTTT. This gives the protein CASSFREDQPQHF.

The chain employs TRBV6-1 and TRBJ2-7, with D hard to call. Germline V gives CDR1 MNHNS, CDR2 SASEGT. CDR3 length: 16 amino acids. Trimming cost V 2 bases and J 0 bases, with 14 bases left between them. CDR3 sequence reads: CASSEWGTASSYEQYF. The CDR3 coding sequence is TGTGCCAGCAGTGAATGGGGAACGGCGAGCTCCTACGAGCAGTACTTC.

The chain joins TRBV21-1 to TRBJ2-7; TRBD2 is the table's D call, not checked against the DNA. TRBV21-1 constitutes a pseudogene. This CDR3 has 19 residues. The CDR3 here is CASSKKGGLAGTWSYEQYF. For the CDR3, the DNA is TGTGCCAGCAGCAAAAAGGGGGGACTAGCGGGGACTTGGTCCTACGAGCAGTACTTC.

CDR3 nucleotides: TGTGCCAGCAGCGAAAGACAGGGGTTCGGGGAGCTGTTTTTT. Its translation: CASSERQGFGELFF. The chain employs TRBV6-1 and TRBJ2-2, with TRBD1 matching 8 bases. V lost 6 bases and J lost 7; bases outside the gene matches: 7. The length of the CDR3 is 14 residues. Per the germline V gene, CDR1 is MNHNS and CDR2 is SASEGT.

This clone was seen a few times. The J gene is TRBJ1-3, the V gene TRBV12-3 or TRBV12-4; D is undetermined. The CDR3 spans 13 residues. V shed 7 bases and J shed 0 bases, with 7 bases lying between them. This CDR3 reads CASTTASGNTIYF. CDR3 nucleotides: TGTGCCAGCACCACTGCCTCTGGAAACACCATATATTTT.

The chain uses TRBV9 and TRBJ2-3, with TRBD2 matching over 9 bases. V lost 2 bases to trimming and J lost 4 bases; unmatched junction nucleotides: 5. Germline assignment: CDR1 SGDLS and CDR2 YYNGEE. This CDR3 is built from 15 residues. This CDR3 reads CASSVGGGVADTQYF. The CDR3 coding sequence is TGTGCCAGCAGCGTTGGCGGGGGGGTGGCAGATACGCAGTATTTT.